Below, 16 T cell receptor beta chains from the same sample are listed, as sequenced in a study of cytomegalovirus exposure and HLA in healthy donors. The PCR made use of 60 Vbeta and 13 Jbeta primers. Using immunoSEQ multiplex PCR, the repertoire was profiled, and TCRdb retains in-frame clones only, with some absent. The sample carries around 230,000 clones, 82% recorded once. The material sequenced was PBMCs. Every receptor here comes from a man aged 35-49 years in good health and CMV-seropositive.

This clone was detected only a few times. The gene calls are TRBV5-1 and TRBJ1-5, with 7 positions matching TRBD1. Germline CDR1 is SGHRS and CDR2 is YFSETQ. Trimming took 4 bases from V and 5 from J; bases not matched to a gene: 6. This CDR3 region has 14 residues. CDR3 in amino acids: CASSQEGGHQPQHF. The DNA for the CDR3 is TGCGCCAGCAGCCAGGAAGGGGGCCATCAGCCCCAGCATTTT.

This clone was seen only once. This chain uses TRBV4-1 with TRBJ2-5, with a possible D match to TRBD2 (5 bases). This CDR3 is 15 amino acids long. Trimming removed 0 bases at V and 5 bases at J, with 13 bases between. Germline assignment: CDR1 MGHRA and CDR2 YSYEKL. CDR3 DNA sequence: TGCGCCAGCAGCCAAGAGTACGGGGAATTGGAGACCCAGTACTTC. Its translation is CASSQEYGELETQYF.

The CDR3 DNA is TGTGCCTGGAGTGACAGGGGAGGCACTGAAGCTTTCTTT. Its protein product is CAWSDRGGTEAFF. The chain is built from TRBV30 and TRBJ1-1, with TRBD1 identical over 7 bases. Germline CDR1 and CDR2: GTSNPN and SVGIG (reference sequence). J gave up 4 bases and V 1 base, and 3 bases lay outside the gene matches. CDR3 size: 13 residues.

J is TRBJ2-2 and V is TRBV18; 8 nucleotides match TRBD1. V was pared by 1 base and J by 5 bases, with 3 bases of the junction left unmatched. CDR1 and CDR2 from the germline V gene are KGHSH and LQKENI. The CDR3 length is 15 residues. This chain's CDR3 is CASSPRTGGTGELFF. The CDR3, as DNA: TGTGCCAGCTCACCACGCACAGGGGGGACCGGGGAGCTGTTTTTT.

This chain uses TRBV7-2 with TRBJ1-2, with 9 bases aligning to TRBD1. V shed 5 bases and J 4 bases; nucleotides not matched to a gene: 14. Germline V lookup: CDR1 SGHTA, CDR2 FQGNSA. The CDR3 loop spans 17 amino acids. The CDR3 DNA follows: TGTGCCAGCAGCAAAGGTGGCCCGGACAGGGGTATCTATGGCTACACCTTC. Residues: CASSKGGPDRGIYGYTF.

The V gene is TRBV7-9, the J gene TRBJ2-3; 16 positions match TRBD2. V trimming: 5 bases; J trimming: 5 bases; junction bases outside the gene matches: 7. The CDR3 runs 17 residues. CDR1 is SEHNR and CDR2 is FQNEAQ in the germline V gene (reference sequence). In nucleotides, the CDR3 is TGTGCCAGCAGCAAGGGACTAGCGGGAGGGTCCATAGATACGCAGTATTTT. Its protein product is CASSKGLAGGSIDTQYF.

The V gene is TRBV30, the J gene TRBJ1-6; 9 bases align to TRBD1. The CDR3 has 13 residues. Germline V gene lookup returns CDR1 GTSNPN and CDR2 SVGIG (reference sequence). The junction had 5 bases not matched to a gene; V was cut back by 6 bases and J by 8 bases. CDR3 amino acids: CACNRGHDSPLHF. The CDR3 region has the DNA TGTGCCTGTAACAGGGGGCATGATTCACCCCTCCACTTT.

The chain combines TRBV7-9 with TRBJ1-1, with a possible D match to TRBD1 (6 bases). CDR3 length: 16 amino acids. CDR1 SEHNR and CDR2 FQNEAQ come from the germline V gene (reference sequence). The V end was cut by 10 bases, the J end by 0 bases, with 21 bases between. The CDR3 DNA reads as TGTGCCATACCGGGGGGGGCCGGGGGCATGAACACTGAAGCTTTCTTT. Translating it yields CAIPGGAGGMNTEAFF.

The chain recombines TRBV27 with TRBJ1-2, with a weak D call TRBD1 (5 bases). Germline V gene data show CDR1 as MNHEY and CDR2 as SMNVEV (reference sequence). This CDR3 comprises 14 residues. V was cut by 2 bases and J by 5 bases, with 12 bases left in between. Here the CDR3 reads CASSLGGAAYGYTF. CDR3 DNA sequence: TGTGCCAGCAGTTTAGGAGGGGCAGCTTATGGCTACACCTTC.

With respect to this clone: Additional DNA sequences in this sample encode the identical CDR3. The rearrangement joins TRBV19 to TRBJ1-5, with D tentatively TRBD1 (6 bases). The ends were cut back, 5 bases at V and 4 bases at J, with 9 bases in the middle. Germline CDR1 is LNHDA and CDR2 is SQIVND (reference sequence). This CDR3 comprises 13 residues. CDR3 nucleotide sequence: TGTGCCAGTAGTGTCCAGGGGAATCAGCCCCAGCATTTT. This sequence encodes CASSVQGNQPQHF.

J is TRBJ2-7 and V is TRBV28, with 8 bases fitting TRBD1. The CDR3 sequence is 15 residues long. V shed 6 bases and J 3 bases; nucleotides not matched to a gene: 10. CDR1 is MDHEN and CDR2 is SYDVKM in the germline V gene. The CDR3, as DNA: TGTGCCAGCAGGCCCACCCACGACAGGGGCTACGAGCAGTACGTC. It specifies CASRPTHDRGYEQYV.

The chain is built from TRBV6-5 and TRBJ2-1; 8 bases fit TRBD2. This CDR3 is 16 amino acids long. Germline CDR1 and CDR2: MNHEY and SVGAGI. V lost 1 base and J lost 8; bases outside the gene matches: 10. The DNA of the CDR3 is TGTGCCAGCAGTTACTTAGGTAGCGGGATGAACGATGAGCAGTTCTTC. This sequence encodes CASSYLGSGMNDEQFF.

The rearrangement links TRBV2 to TRBJ2-7; no definite D call. Germline V gives CDR1 SNHLY, CDR2 FYNNEI. This CDR3 contains 12 residues. V was trimmed by 1 base and J by 3 bases, leaving 4 bases between them. The CDR3 protein is CASSEGDYEQYV. In DNA form, the CDR3 reads TGTGCCAGCAGTGAAGGAGACTACGAGCAGTACGTC.

The chain joins TRBV19 to TRBJ1-3, with 8 bases aligning to TRBD1. This CDR3 has 14 amino acids. J gave up 2 bases and V 5 bases, and 2 bases lay outside the gene matches. CDR1 and CDR2 (germline): LNHDA, SQIVND (reference sequence). CDR3 coding DNA: TGTGCCAGTAGTGCGGGACAGGCTGGAAACACCATATATTTT. As protein: CASSAGQAGNTIYF.

The chain couples TRBV9 to TRBJ2-1; 16 bases are shared with TRBD2. CDR1 is SGDLS and CDR2 is YYNGEE in the germline V gene. V lost 4 bases, J lost 4 bases, and 14 bases stayed unmatched. The CDR3 consists of 20 residues. The CDR3: CASSLQGGTSGRAGYNEQFF. In DNA form, the CDR3 reads TGTGCCAGCAGCCTCCAGGGGGGGACTAGCGGGAGGGCCGGGTACAATGAGCAGTTCTTC.

This clone was observed a single time. J is TRBJ2-7 and V is TRBV4-1; TRBD2 aligns across 8 bases. J was trimmed by 1 base and V by 3 bases; bases with no gene match: 14. Germline CDR1 and CDR2: MGHRA and YSYEKL. The CDR3 spans 18 residues. The CDR3, as DNA: TGCGCCAGCAGCCAGGGCCGGGGGTGGCGGGAGGAGTCCTACGAGCAGTACTTC. Its translation is CASSQGRGWREESYEQYF.